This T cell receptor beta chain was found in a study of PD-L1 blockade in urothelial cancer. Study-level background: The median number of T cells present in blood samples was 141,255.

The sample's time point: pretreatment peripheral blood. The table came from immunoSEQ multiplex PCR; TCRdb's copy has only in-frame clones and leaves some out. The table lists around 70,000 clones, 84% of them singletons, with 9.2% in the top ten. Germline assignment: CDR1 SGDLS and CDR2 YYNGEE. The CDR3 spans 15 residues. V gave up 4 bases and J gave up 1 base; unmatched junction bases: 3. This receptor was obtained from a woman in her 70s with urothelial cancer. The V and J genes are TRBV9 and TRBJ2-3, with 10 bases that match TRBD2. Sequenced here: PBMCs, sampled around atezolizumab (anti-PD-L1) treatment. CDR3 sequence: CASSSSGGGTDTQYF. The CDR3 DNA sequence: TGTGCCAGCAGCTCTAGCGGGGGCGGCACAGATACGCAGTATTTT.